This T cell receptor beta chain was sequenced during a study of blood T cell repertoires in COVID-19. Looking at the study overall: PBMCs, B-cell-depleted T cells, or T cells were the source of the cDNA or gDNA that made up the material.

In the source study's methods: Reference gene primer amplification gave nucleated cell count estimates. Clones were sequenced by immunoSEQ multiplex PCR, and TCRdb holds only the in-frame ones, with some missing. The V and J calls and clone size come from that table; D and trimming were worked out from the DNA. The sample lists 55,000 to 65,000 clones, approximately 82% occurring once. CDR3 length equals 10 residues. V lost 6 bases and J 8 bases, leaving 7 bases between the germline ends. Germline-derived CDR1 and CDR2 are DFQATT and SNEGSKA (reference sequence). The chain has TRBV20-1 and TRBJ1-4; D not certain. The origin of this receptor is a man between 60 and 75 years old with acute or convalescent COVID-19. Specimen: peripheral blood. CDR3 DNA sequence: TGCAGTGCCGGAGGGGAAAAACTGTTTTTT. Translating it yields CSAGGEKLFF.